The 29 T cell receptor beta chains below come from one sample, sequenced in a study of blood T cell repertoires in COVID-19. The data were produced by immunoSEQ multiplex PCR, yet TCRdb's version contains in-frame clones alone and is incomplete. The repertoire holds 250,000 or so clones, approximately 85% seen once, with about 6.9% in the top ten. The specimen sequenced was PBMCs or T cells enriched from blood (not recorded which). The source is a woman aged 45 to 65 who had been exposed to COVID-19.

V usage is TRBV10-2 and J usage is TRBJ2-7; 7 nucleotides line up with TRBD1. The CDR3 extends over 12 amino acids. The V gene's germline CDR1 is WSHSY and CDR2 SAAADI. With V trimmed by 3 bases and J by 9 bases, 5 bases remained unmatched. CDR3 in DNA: TGCGCCAGCAGTGAAGGGGGCTTAGCGCAGTACTTC. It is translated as CASSEGGLAQYF.

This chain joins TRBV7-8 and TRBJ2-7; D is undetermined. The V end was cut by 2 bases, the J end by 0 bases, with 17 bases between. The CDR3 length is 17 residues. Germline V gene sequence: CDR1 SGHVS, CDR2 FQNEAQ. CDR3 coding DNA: TGTGCCAGCAGCTTATTTTTAGGAGTTACTTCCTCCTACGAGCAGTACTTC. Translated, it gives CASSLFLGVTSSYEQYF. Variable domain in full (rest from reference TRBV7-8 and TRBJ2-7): GAGVSQSPRYKVAKRGQDVALRCDPISGHVSLFWYQQALGQGPEFLTYFQNEAQLDKSGLPSDRFFAERPEGSVSTLKIQRTQQEDSAVYLCASSLFLGVTSSYEQYFGPGTRLTVT.

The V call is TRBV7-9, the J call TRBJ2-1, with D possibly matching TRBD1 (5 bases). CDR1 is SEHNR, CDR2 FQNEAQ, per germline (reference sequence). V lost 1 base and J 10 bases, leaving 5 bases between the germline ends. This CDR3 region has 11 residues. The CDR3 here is CASSLGQEQFF. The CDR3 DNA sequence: TGTGCCAGCAGCTTAGGACAGGAGCAGTTCTTC. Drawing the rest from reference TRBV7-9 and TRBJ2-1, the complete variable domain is DTGVSQNPRHKITKRGQNVTFRCDPISEHNRLYWYRQTLGQGPEFLTYFQNEAQLEKSRLLSDRFSAERPKGSFSTLEIQRTEQGDSAMYLCASSLGQEQFFGPGTRLTVL.

CDR3 sequence (DNA): TGTGCCAGCAGCTTAGGGGCTCTGGACAGGATGGACTACGAGCAGTACTTC. Translation gives CASSLGALDRMDYEQYF. The rearrangement links TRBV7-9 to TRBJ2-7; 7 nucleotides agree with TRBD1. CDR3 length: 17 residues. From germline, CDR1 is SEHNR and CDR2 FQNEAQ (reference sequence). The junction had 12 bases not matched to a gene; V was cut back by 1 base and J by 3 bases.

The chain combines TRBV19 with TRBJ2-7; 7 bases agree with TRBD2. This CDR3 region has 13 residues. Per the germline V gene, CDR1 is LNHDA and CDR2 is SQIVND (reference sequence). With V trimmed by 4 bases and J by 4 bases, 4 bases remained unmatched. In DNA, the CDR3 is TGTGCCAGTAGTACGGATAGCGGGTACGAGCAGTACTTC. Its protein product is CASSTDSGYEQYF.

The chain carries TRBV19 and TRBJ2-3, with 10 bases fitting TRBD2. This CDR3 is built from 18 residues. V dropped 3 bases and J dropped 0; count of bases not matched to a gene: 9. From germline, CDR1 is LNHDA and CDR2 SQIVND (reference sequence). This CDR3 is CASSIESGGETSTDTQYF. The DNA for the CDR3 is TGTGCCAGTAGTATTGAAAGCGGGGGGGAAACTAGCACAGATACGCAGTATTTT.

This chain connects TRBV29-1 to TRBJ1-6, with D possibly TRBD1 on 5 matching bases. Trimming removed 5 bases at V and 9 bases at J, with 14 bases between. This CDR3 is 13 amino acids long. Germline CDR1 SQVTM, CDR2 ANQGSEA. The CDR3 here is CSVSLGGGSPLHF. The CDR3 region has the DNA TGCAGCGTTTCCCTCGGGGGGGGTTCACCCCTCCACTTT.

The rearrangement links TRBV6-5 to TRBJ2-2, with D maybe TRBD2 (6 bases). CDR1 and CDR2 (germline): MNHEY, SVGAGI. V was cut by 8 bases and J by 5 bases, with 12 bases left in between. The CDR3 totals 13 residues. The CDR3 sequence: CASFSGGTGELFF. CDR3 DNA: TGTGCCAGCTTCTCCGGGGGTACCGGGGAGCTGTTTTTT.

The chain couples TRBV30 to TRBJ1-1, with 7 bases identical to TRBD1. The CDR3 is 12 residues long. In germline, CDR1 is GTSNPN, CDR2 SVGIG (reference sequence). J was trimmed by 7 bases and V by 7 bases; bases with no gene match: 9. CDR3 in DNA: TGTGCCTCAAAACAGGGGAAGGTTGAAGCTTTCTTT. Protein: CASKQGKVEAFF.

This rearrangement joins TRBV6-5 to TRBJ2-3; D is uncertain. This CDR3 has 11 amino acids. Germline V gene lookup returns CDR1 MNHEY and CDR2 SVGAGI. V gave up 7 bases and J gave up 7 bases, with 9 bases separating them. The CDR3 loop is CASTSTNTQYF. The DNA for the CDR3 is TGTGCCAGCACATCTACGAATACGCAGTATTTT.

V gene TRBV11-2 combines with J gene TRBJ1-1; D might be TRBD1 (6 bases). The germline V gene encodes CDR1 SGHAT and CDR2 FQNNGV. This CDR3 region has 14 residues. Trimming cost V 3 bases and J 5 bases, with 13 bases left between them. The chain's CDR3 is CASSFGQKGTEAFF. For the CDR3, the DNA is TGTGCCAGCAGCTTCGGACAGAAAGGAACTGAAGCTTTCTTT.

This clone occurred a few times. The CDR3 loop is CAWSRGQGKDEQYF. The DNA of the CDR3 is TGTGCCTGGAGTAGGGGACAGGGAAAGGACGAGCAGTACTTC. V is TRBV30 and J is TRBJ2-7, with TRBD1 identical over 9 bases. V trimming: 2 bases; J trimming: 5 bases; junction bases outside the gene matches: 7. This CDR3 region has 14 residues. From germline, CDR1 is GTSNPN and CDR2 SVGIG (reference sequence).

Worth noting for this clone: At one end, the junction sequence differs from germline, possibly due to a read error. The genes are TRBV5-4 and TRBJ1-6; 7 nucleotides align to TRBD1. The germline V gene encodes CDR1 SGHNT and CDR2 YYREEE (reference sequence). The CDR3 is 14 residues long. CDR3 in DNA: TGTGCCAGCAGTTTGGACAGGCTTAATTCACCCCTCCACTTT. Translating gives CASSLDRLNSPLHF.

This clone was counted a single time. For the CDR3, the DNA is TGTGCCAGTACTCCCTCAGGGGTTTGGAGTCAGCCCCAGCATTTT. It codes for CASTPSGVWSQPQHF. The chain uses TRBV19 and TRBJ1-5, with D possibly matching TRBD1 (6 bases). Germline CDR1 and CDR2: LNHDA and SQIVND (reference sequence). The CDR3 covers 15 residues. V gave up 7 bases and J gave up 6 bases, with 19 bases separating them.

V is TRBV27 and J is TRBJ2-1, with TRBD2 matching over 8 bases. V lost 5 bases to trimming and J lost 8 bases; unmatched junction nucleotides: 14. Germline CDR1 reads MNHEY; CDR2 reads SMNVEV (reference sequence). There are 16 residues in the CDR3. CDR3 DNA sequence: TGTGCCAGCAGTCCTATATTCGGCGGGGGGCCGGATGAGCAGTTCTTC. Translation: CASSPIFGGGPDEQFF.

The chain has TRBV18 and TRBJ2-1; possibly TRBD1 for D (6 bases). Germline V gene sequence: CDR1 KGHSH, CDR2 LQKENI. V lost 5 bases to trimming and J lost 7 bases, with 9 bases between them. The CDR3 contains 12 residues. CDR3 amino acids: CASSGGGNEQFF. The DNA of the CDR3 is TGTGCCAGCTCAGGGGGCGGGAATGAGCAGTTCTTC.

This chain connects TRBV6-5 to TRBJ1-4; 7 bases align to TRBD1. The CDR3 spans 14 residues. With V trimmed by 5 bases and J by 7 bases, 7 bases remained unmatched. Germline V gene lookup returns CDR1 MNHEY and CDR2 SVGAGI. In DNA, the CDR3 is TGTGCCAGCAGTCCACAGGGGACCGGTGAAAAACTGTTTTTT. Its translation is CASSPQGTGEKLFF.

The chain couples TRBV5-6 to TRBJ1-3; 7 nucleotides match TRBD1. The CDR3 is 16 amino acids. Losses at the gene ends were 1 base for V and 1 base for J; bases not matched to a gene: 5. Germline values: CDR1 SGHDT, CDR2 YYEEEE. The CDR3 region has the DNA TGTGCCAGCAGCTTGAAGGGGGCCGAATCTGGAAACACCATATATTTT. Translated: CASSLKGAESGNTIYF.

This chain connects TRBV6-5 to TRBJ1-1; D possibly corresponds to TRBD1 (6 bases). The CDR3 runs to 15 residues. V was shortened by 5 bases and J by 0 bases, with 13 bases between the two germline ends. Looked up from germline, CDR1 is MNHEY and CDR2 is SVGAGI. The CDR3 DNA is TGTGCCAGCAGTCTATGGGACAAGATGAACACTGAAGCTTTCTTT. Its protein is CASSLWDKMNTEAFF.

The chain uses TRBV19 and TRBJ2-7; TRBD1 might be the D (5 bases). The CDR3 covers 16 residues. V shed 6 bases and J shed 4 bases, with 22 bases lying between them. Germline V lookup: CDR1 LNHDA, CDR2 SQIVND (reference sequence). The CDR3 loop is CASSPEMGPIAYEQYF. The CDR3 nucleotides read TGTGCCAGTAGCCCCGAAATGGGGCCTATTGCTTACGAGCAGTACTTC.

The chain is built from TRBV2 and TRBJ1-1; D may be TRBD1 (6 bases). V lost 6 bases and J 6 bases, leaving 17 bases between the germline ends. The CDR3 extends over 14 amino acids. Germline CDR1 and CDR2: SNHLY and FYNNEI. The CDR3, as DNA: TGTGCCAGCAGGGCGACAGGTCGGCAGGCTGAAGCTTTCTTT. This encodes CASRATGRQAEAFF.

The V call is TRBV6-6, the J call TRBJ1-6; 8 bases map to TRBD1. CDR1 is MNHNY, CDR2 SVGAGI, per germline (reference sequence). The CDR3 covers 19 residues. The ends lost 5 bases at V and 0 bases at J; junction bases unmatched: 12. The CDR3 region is CASSRSPGQDSSYNSPLHF. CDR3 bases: TGTGCCAGCAGTCGATCCCCGGGACAGGACAGCTCCTATAATTCACCCCTCCACTTT.

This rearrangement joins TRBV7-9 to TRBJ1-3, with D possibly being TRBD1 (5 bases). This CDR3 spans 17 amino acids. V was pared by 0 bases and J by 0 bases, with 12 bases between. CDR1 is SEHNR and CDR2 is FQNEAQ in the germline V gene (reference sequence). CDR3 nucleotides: TGTGCCAGCAGCTTAGCGCGGGGACGGACCTCTGGAAACACCATATATTTT. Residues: CASSLARGRTSGNTIYF.

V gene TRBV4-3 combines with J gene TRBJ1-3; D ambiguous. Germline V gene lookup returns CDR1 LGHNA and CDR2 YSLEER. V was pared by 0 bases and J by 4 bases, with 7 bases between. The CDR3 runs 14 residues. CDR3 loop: CASSQETVGNTIYF. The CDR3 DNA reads TGCGCCAGCAGCCAAGAAACTGTGGGAAACACCATATATTTT.

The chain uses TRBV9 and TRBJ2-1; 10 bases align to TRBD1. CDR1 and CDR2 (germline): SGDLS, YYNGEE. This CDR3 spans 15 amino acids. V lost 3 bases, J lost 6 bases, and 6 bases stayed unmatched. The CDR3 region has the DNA TGTGCCAGCAGCGAGACAGGGGGCGCCGGCAATGAGCAGTTCTTC. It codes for CASSETGGAGNEQFF.

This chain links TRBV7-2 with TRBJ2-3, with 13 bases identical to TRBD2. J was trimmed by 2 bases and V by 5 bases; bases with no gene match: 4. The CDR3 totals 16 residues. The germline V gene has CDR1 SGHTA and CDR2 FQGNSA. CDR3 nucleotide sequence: TGTGCCAGCAGCGTCACTAGCGGGGGGGCCACAGATACGCAGTATTTT. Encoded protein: CASSVTSGGATDTQYF.

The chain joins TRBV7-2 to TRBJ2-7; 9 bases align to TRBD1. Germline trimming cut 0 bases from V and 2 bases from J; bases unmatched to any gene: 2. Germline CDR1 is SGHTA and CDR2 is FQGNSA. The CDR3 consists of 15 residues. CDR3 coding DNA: TGTGCCAGCAGCTTAGCTGGACAGGGGCCCTACGAGCAGTACTTC. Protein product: CASSLAGQGPYEQYF.

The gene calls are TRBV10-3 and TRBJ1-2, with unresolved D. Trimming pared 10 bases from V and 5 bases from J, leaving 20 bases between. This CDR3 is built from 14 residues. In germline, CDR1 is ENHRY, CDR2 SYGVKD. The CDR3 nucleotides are TGTGCCACTCAATTGGAGGGAACCTCTTATGGCTACACCTTC. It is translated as CATQLEGTSYGYTF.

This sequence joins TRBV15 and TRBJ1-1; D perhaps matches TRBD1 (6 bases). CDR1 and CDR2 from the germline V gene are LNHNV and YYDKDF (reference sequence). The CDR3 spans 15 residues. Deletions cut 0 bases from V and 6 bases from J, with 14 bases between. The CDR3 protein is CATSRDRGSGAEAFF. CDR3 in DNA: TGTGCCACCAGCAGAGATAGGGGGTCGGGCGCTGAAGCTTTCTTT.